The entry below describes one T cell receptor (beta chain). The table came from immunoSEQ multiplex PCR; TCRdb's copy has only in-frame clones and leaves some out. In the table there are 300,000 to 400,000 clones, around 88% of which are singletons. This record belongs to a study of Ad26.COV2.S vaccination and SARS-CoV-2 variants. Treatment defined: approximately 18 received Ad26.COV2.S at low or high dose, single or two shots; about 5 received placebo; per-sample allocation not given. At day 63 after the first vaccine or placebo injection, samples were drawn. V lost 1 base, J lost 8 bases, and 12 bases lay in between. This CDR3 is built from 14 residues. The germline CDR1 and CDR2 sequences are SGHNT and YYREEE (reference sequence).

The chain employs TRBV5-4 and TRBJ2-2; the D is unclear. The sample was peripheral blood, taken in a trial of Ad26.COV2.S vaccine versus placebo. The TCR sequence derives from a person aged 18-60 years who received the Ad26.COV2.S COVID-19 vaccine or a placebo. As DNA, the CDR3 is TGTGCCAGCAGCTTGATAGCTAGTAGAGGGGAGCTGTTTTTT. Amino acids: CASSLIASRGELFF.